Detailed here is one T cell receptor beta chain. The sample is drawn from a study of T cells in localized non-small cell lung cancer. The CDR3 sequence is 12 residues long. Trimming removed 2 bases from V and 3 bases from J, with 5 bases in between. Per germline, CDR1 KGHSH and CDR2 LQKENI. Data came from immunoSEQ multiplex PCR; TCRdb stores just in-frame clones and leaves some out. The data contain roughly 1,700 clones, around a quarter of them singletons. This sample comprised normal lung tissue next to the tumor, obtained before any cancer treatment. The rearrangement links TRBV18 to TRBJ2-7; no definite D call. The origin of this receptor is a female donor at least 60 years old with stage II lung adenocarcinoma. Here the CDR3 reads CASSPGGYEQYF. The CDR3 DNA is TGTGCCAGCTCACCAGGTGGCTACGAGCAGTACTTC.